Listed below are T cell receptor beta chains from one sample, sequenced in a study of monozygotic twins with inflammatory bowel disease. TCRdb reprocessed the 5' RACE reads and stores each CDR3 protein as one record, lacking DNA. The sample holds over 110,000 distinct CDR3 sequences. The sample consisted of blood. Every receptor here comes from a human donor with ulcerative colitis or Crohn's disease, or a healthy co-twin of an affected twin (not recorded which). Each CDR3 is given with its conserved first and last residue.

J gene,V gene,CDR3 protein
TRBJ2-2,TRBV19,CASSIWWGLRNTGELFF
TRBJ1-5,TRBV7-6,CASSLTGLNQPQHF
TRBJ1-5,TRBV19,CASSPPRTGFRQPQHF
TRBJ2-7,TRBV7-2,CASSLGASDESLGEQYF
TRBJ1-5,TRBV6-2/TRBV6-3,CASNDRGPPGPQHF
TRBJ2-5,TRBV10-3,CAISPTGGETQYF
TRBJ2-4,TRBV5-1,CASSLVGGGSKNMQYF
TRBJ2-3,TRBV12-3/TRBV12-4,CASSFWTGSTDTQYF
TRBJ1-5,TRBV6-1,CASRRDLSGNQPQHF
TRBJ2-1,TRBV5-1,CASSLTGIASYNEQFF
TRBJ1-6,TRBV12-3/TRBV12-4,CASSSLGPDNSPLHF
TRBJ2-7,TRBV5-4,CASSYRDTPYEQYF
TRBJ2-7,TRBV5-6,CASSSGTSGAYEQYF
TRBJ2-5,TRBV6-5,CASSYRRGPQETQYF
TRBJ2-7,TRBV19,CASSAPGTVGHEQYF
TRBJ1-5,TRBV6-2/TRBV6-3,CASSAGAGANQPQHF
TRBJ2-2,TRBV6-5,CASSYSGLAGFGTGELFF
TRBJ2-1,TRBV15,CATRAPRGQVGSYNEQFF
TRBJ1-6,TRBV7-2,CASSLRSTGSPLHF
TRBJ2-3,TRBV20-1,CSMVVDSLSPDTQYF
TRBJ2-2,TRBV25-1,CASSPIRDSSTGELFF
TRBJ2-2,TRBV11-3,CASSGNTGELFF
TRBJ2-6,TRBV5-1,CASSYAGSGANVLTF
TRBJ2-7,TRBV3-1,CASSQDSQGYEQYF
TRBJ2-1,TRBV11-2,CASSRRLVRGGGSYNEQFF
TRBJ2-1,TRBV4-1,CASSQDLGPRLNEQFF
TRBJ1-1,TRBV7-9,CASSEKMGDDTEAFF
TRBJ2-1,TRBV20-1,CSARQTSGGSFSYNEQFF
TRBJ2-6,TRBV20-1,CSASRTGRSSGANVLTF
TRBJ1-2,TRBV12-3/TRBV12-4,CASKRGKDYGYTF
TRBJ1-5,TRBV30,CAWSAKGNRGNQPQHF
TRBJ2-1,TRBV5-5,CASSPNLSYNEQFF
TRBJ1-1,TRBV7-3,CASSYTANTEAFF
TRBJ1-2,TRBV4-1,CASSQETTLNYGYTF
TRBJ2-3,TRBV5-1,CASSLERRGRTDTQYF
TRBJ2-3,TRBV10-3,CAISERGTSTDTQYF
TRBJ2-5,TRBV5-1,CASSLGRVQETQYF
TRBJ1-4,TRBV7-8,CASTPLLPELFF
TRBJ2-2,TRBV27,CASSGEGQIPTGELFF
TRBJ1-4,TRBV4-1,CASSQAGTAKNEKLFF
TRBJ2-7,TRBV19,CASSGTGQYYEQYF
TRBJ1-4,TRBV10-3,CAISGSAGEGTANEKLFF
TRBJ2-7,TRBV21-1,CASSSRVATYEQYF
TRBJ2-1,TRBV20-1,CSARDGTAYNEQFF
TRBJ2-5,TRBV7-8,CASSLMTGRGETQYF
TRBJ2-3,TRBV7-2,CASSLWRGDSDTQYF
TRBJ2-5,TRBV11-3,CASSPTSGSVETQYF
TRBJ2-7,TRBV4-1,CASSQEGLALYEQYF
TRBJ2-5,TRBV20-1,CSARDSGGAWETQYF
TRBJ2-2,TRBV7-2,CASSLSVLENTGELFF
TRBJ1-1,TRBV12-3/TRBV12-4,CASSRPTVTVNTEAFF
TRBJ1-2,TRBV20-1,CSARDTGMYYGYTF
TRBJ2-3,TRBV11-1,CASSLAGAGGSFTDTQYF